The 2 T cell receptor beta chains given below trace back to one sample, sequenced in a study of blood T cell repertoires in COVID-19. Generated by immunoSEQ multiplex PCR, the TCRdb table keeps only in-frame clones and is missing some. The sample has about 200,000 clones; approximately 78% are singletons. The material sequenced was peripheral blood. The receptors were sampled from a woman of 80 years or more with active or convalescent COVID-19.

This chain links TRBV5-1 with TRBJ1-3; possible D gene TRBD1, 6 bases. The germline gives CDR1 SGHRS, CDR2 YFSETQ. The ends were cut back, 4 bases at V and 0 bases at J, with 11 bases in the middle. CDR3 length: 15 residues. CDR3: CASSPGQISGNTIYF. Here the CDR3 DNA reads TGCGCCAGCAGCCCAGGACAGATCTCTGGAAACACCATATATTTT.

This CDR3 reads CASRGLATAGELFF. CDR3 in DNA: TGTGCCAGCAGAGGACTAGCCACCGCCGGGGAGCTGTTTTTT. The V call is TRBV6-4, the J call TRBJ2-2, with TRBD2 matching over 8 bases. CDR1 is MRHNA, CDR2 SNTAGT, per germline. The junction had 6 bases not matched to a gene; V was cut back by 6 bases and J by 6 bases. The CDR3 is 14 residues long.